This T cell receptor beta chain derives from a study of cytomegalovirus exposure and HLA in healthy donors. Germline V gene sequence: CDR1 SGHRS, CDR2 YFSETQ. Trimming at V came to 1 base and at J to 2 bases, leaving 4 bases not matched to a gene. The CDR3 sequence is 15 residues long. The PCR contained 60 Vbeta and 13 Jbeta primers. Assay: immunoSEQ multiplex PCR; the TCRdb copy retains only in-frame clones and omits some. The sample yields approximately 100,000 clones, just under 75% seen once. This TCR was recovered from a man aged 45 to 65 in good health and CMV-seropositive. Sequencing was done on a sample of PBMCs. The rearrangement uses TRBV5-1 and TRBJ2-3; TRBD1 matches 7 bases. CDR3 coding DNA: TGCGCCAGCAGCTTGATGGGACAGATCACAGATACGCAGTATTTT. Its translation is CASSLMGQITDTQYF.